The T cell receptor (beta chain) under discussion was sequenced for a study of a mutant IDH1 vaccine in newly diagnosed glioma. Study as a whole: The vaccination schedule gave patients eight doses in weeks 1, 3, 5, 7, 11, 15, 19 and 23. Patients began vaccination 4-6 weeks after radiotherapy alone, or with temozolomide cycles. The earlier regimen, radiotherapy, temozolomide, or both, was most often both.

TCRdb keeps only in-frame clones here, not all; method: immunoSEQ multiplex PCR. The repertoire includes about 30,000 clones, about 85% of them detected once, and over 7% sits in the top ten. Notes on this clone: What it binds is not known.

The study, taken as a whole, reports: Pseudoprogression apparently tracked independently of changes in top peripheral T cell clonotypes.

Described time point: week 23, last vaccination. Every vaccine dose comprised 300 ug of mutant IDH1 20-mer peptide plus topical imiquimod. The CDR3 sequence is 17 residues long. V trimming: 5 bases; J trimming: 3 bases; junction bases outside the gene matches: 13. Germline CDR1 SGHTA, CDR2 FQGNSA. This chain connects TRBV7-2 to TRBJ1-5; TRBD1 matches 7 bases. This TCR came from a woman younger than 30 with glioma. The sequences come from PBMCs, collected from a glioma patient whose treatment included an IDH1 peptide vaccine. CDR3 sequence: CASSQFGQALDNQPQHF. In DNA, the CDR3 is TGTGCCAGCAGCCAGTTCGGACAGGCGCTAGACAATCAGCCCCAGCATTTT. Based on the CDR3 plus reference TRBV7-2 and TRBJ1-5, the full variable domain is GAGVSQSPSNKVTEKGKDVELRCDPISGHTALYWYRQSLGQGLEFLIYFQGNSAPDKSGLPSDRFSAERTGGSVSTLTIQRTQQEDSAVYLCASSQFGQALDNQPQHFGDGTRLSIL.